One and the same sample provided the 19 T cell receptor beta chains below, sequenced in a study of T cells in Graves' hyperthyroidism and ophthalmopathy. Amplification targeted TCR beta CDR3 regions from RNA transcripts. Carried out on the TCR CDR3, a first-round RT-PCR used the HTBI primer set. TCRdb reanalysed the multiplex PCR reads using MiXCR and keeps one entry per CDR3 protein. The table includes roughly 530,000 distinct CDR3 sequences, approximately 17% detected once. Sequenced material: blood. The source of these receptors is a woman under 30 with Graves' ophthalmopathy.

This clonotype was observed a few times. The V and J genes are TRBV6-5 and TRBJ1-3; the D gene is possibly TRBD1 (5 bases). The CDR3 is 17 residues long. Trimming removed 0 bases from V and 2 bases from J, with 14 bases in between. Germline lookup yields CDR1 MNHEY and CDR2 SVGAGI. CDR3 coding DNA: TGTGCCAGCAGTTACTCGTTTTGGACACTTACTGGAAACACCATATATTTT. It codes for CASSYSFWTLTGNTIYF.

About this clonotype itself: One end of the junction fails to match germline, which may point to a read error. This chain connects TRBV10-2 to TRBJ2-4, with TRBD2 identical over 7 bases. CDR1 and CDR2 (germline): WSHSY, SAAADI. The length of the CDR3 is 16 residues. The CDR3 loop is CASSDNQGGWENIRYF. CDR3 nucleotides: TGCGCCAGCAGTGATAACCAGGGAGGGTGGGAAAACATTCGGTACTTC.

This rearrangement joins TRBV14 to TRBJ1-2; no clear D. V lost 1 base, J lost 4 bases, and 7 bases lay in between. The CDR3 consists of 13 residues. Germline CDR1 SGHDN, CDR2 FVKESK. The CDR3 reads CASSQVNSYGYTF. Written as DNA, the CDR3 is TGTGCCAGCAGCCAAGTTAACAGCTATGGCTACACCTTC.

This clonotype was detected ten times or more. The chain has TRBV10-3 and TRBJ1-2, with D possibly being TRBD1 (5 bases). V dropped 0 bases and J dropped 8 bases, with 10 bases sitting between them. Germline V gene data show CDR1 as ENHRY and CDR2 as SYGVKD. This CDR3 comprises 13 residues. DNA for the CDR3: TGTGCCATCAGTGAGTCGGCAGGGCGAGGCTACACCTTC. It encodes CAISESAGRGYTF.

The table lists this clonotype with many counts. This rearrangement joins TRBV6-5 to TRBJ1-5, with D possibly TRBD1 on 5 matching bases. The CDR3 contains 16 residues. CDR1 and CDR2 from the germline V gene are MNHEY and SVGAGI. V was shortened by 0 bases and J by 1 base, with 10 bases between the two germline ends. The CDR3 protein is CASSYSHAGSNQPQHF. CDR3 bases: TGTGCCAGCAGTTACTCTCACGCAGGGAGCAATCAGCCCCAGCATTTT.

This clonotype showed up many times. The chain is built from TRBV28 and TRBJ2-7; TRBD2 aligns across 7 bases. This CDR3 contains 15 residues. Per the germline V gene, CDR1 is MDHEN and CDR2 is SYDVKM. V dropped 3 bases and J dropped 3; count of bases not matched to a gene: 8. In nucleotides, the CDR3 is TGTGCCAGCAGTTTGGAGGCGGGAGTGGACTACGAGCAGTACTTC. This codes for CASSLEAGVDYEQYF.

This clonotype was detected only a few times. V usage is TRBV20-1 and J usage is TRBJ1-1; D gene unclear. The germline CDR1 and CDR2 sequences are DFQATT and SNEGSKA (reference sequence). V gave up 6 bases and J gave up 4 bases, with 15 bases separating them. This CDR3 is built from 13 residues. The CDR3 DNA reads as TGCAGTGCCGAGGGCGCCGAGGCCACTGAAGCTTTCTTT. It is translated as CSAEGAEATEAFF.

This clonotype was seen repeatedly, ten times or more. The gene calls are TRBV13 and TRBJ1-2; 9 nucleotides line up with TRBD1. V lost 10 bases, J lost 5 bases, and 8 bases stayed unmatched. From germline, CDR1 is PRHDT and CDR2 FYEKMQ (reference sequence). This CDR3 is 13 amino acids long. CDR3 sequence (DNA): TGTGCCATCCCGTCGGGACAGGGATATGGCTACACCTTC. As protein: CAIPSGQGYGYTF.

Many counts were recorded for this clonotype. The chain combines TRBV28 with TRBJ1-5, with 8 positions matching TRBD1. With 1 base clipped from V and 6 bases from J, the junction kept 8 bases outside the gene matches. Per germline, CDR1 MDHEN and CDR2 SYDVKM. This CDR3 is built from 16 residues. CDR3 sequence reads: CASSLSGRGLGQPQHF. The CDR3 nucleotides are TGTGCCAGCAGTTTATCGGGCAGGGGGCTCGGTCAGCCCCAGCATTTT.

This clonotype has at least ten counts. The genes are TRBV7-2 and TRBJ1-2, with D maybe TRBD1 (6 bases). Germline V gene data show CDR1 as SGHTA and CDR2 as FQGNSA. The V and J ends lost 6 bases and 4 bases respectively, with 12 bases between them. The CDR3 sequence is 13 residues long. CDR3 DNA: TGTGCCAGCAGTTGGGACACCTCCTATGGCTACACCTTC. Its translation: CASSWDTSYGYTF.

This clonotype was seen many times. The rearrangement joins TRBV2 to TRBJ2-7; a weak D match, TRBD2 (6 bases). V was cut by 6 bases and J by 5 bases, with 14 bases left in between. The germline V gene encodes CDR1 SNHLY and CDR2 FYNNEI. The CDR3 spans 13 residues. CDR3 protein: CASRATGLHEQYF. CDR3 DNA sequence: TGTGCCAGCAGAGCTACAGGACTACACGAGCAGTACTTC.

This clonotype was picked up many times. The rearrangement joins TRBV20-1 to TRBJ1-2; D is undetermined. This CDR3 region has 13 residues. CDR1 and CDR2 (germline): DFQATT, SNEGSKA (reference sequence). V was pared by 6 bases and J by 8 bases, with 19 bases between. Here the CDR3 DNA reads TGCAGTGCGTTGGCCGAATTGGGGTTGGGCTACACCTTC. It is translated as CSALAELGLGYTF.

The rearrangement joins TRBV20-1 to TRBJ2-2; D call uncertain. CDR3 length: 14 residues. Looked up from germline, CDR1 is DFQATT and CDR2 is SNEGSKA (reference sequence). Between the trimmed V and J ends, which lost 0 bases and 2 bases, there was a span of 7 bases. The CDR3 DNA sequence: TGCAGTGCTAGAGATGGCCAAAACACCGGGGAGCTGTTTTTT. This translates into CSARDGQNTGELFF.

This clonotype was counted ten times or more. The V and J genes are TRBV27 and TRBJ2-7, with D perhaps given as TRBD1 or TRBD2 (6 bases each). The CDR3 is 15 residues long. Trimming removed 6 bases at V and 3 bases at J, with 18 bases between. Looked up from germline, CDR1 is MNHEY and CDR2 is SMNVEV (reference sequence). The CDR3, as DNA: TGTGCCAGCAGCCTTAGGGGGGCAATTGTCTACGAGCAGTACTTC. This codes for CASSLRGAIVYEQYF.

The sample holds a few counts of this clonotype. This chain joins TRBV4-1 and TRBJ1-3; possibly TRBD1 for D (6 bases). Per the germline V gene, CDR1 is MGHRA and CDR2 is YSYEKL. V was cut by 0 bases and J by 4 bases, with 10 bases left in between. The CDR3 loop spans 15 amino acids. CDR3 sequence reads: CASSQEGGLGNTIYF. In DNA, the CDR3 is TGCGCCAGCAGCCAAGAAGGGGGGCTGGGAAACACCATATATTTT.

V is TRBV7-3 and J is TRBJ2-7, with D perhaps matching TRBD1 or TRBD2 (5 bases each). Looked up from germline, CDR1 is SGHTA and CDR2 is FQGTGA. The ends were cut back, 2 bases at V and 7 bases at J, with 18 bases in the middle. CDR3 length equals 15 residues. CDR3 nucleotides: TGTGCCAGCAGCTTAGACGGGGCCGGCGCGGCTGAGCAGTACTTC. This gives the protein CASSLDGAGAAEQYF.

This clonotype was observed at least ten times. The chain combines TRBV18 with TRBJ1-2; TRBD1 matches 10 bases. The CDR3 is made up of 14 amino acids. V gave up 3 bases and J gave up 7 bases; unmatched junction bases: 5. Germline loops: CDR1 KGHSH, CDR2 LQKENI. The CDR3 is CASSPPGQGTGYTF. DNA for the CDR3: TGTGCCAGCTCACCTCCGGGACAGGGGACTGGCTACACCTTC.

This clonotype was picked up a small number of times. The J gene is TRBJ1-3, the V gene TRBV12-3 or TRBV12-4; possibly TRBD1 for D (6 bases). The V end lost 5 bases, the J end lost 5 bases, and 19 bases lay between the germline ends. This CDR3 has 16 residues. CDR3 in DNA: TGTGCCAGCAGTCCAGGCGGGGGCGAATTTCGAAACACCATATATTTT. It encodes CASSPGGGEFRNTIYF.

The chain recombines TRBV4-3 with TRBJ2-7, with D perhaps assigned TRBD1 or TRBD2 (6 bases each). V was trimmed by 4 bases and J by 1 base, leaving 14 bases between them. Germline V gene sequence: CDR1 LGHNA, CDR2 YSLEER. The CDR3 extends over 15 amino acids. The CDR3 region has the DNA TGCGCCAGCAGCCCGGGGGCGGGATATTCCTACGAGCAGTACTTC. It translates to CASSPGAGYSYEQYF.